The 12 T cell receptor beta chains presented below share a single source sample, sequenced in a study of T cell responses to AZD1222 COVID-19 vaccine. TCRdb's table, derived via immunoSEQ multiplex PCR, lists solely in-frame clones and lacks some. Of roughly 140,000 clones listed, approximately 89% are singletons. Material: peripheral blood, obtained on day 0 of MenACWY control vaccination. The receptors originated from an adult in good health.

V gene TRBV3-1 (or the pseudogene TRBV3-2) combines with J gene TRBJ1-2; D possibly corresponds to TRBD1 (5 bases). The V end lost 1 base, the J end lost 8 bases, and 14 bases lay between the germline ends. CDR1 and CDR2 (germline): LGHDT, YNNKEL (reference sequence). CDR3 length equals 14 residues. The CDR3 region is CASSQGVGGAGYTF. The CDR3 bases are TGTGCCAGCAGCCAAGGGGTAGGAGGGGCAGGCTACACCTTC.

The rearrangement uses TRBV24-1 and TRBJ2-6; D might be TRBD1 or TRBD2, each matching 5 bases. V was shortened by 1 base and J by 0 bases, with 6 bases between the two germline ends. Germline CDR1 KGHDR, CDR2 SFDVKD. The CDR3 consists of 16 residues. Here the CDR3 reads CATSDFGGSGANVLTF. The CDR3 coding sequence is TGTGCCACCAGTGATTTTGGGGGCTCTGGGGCCAACGTCCTGACTTTC.

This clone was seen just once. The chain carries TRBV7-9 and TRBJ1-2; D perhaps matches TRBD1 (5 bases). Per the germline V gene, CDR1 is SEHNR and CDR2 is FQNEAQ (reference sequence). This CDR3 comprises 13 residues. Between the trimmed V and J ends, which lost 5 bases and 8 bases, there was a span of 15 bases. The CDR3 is CASSERMRDGYTF. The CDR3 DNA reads TGTGCCAGCAGCGAAAGAATGAGGGACGGCTACACCTTC.

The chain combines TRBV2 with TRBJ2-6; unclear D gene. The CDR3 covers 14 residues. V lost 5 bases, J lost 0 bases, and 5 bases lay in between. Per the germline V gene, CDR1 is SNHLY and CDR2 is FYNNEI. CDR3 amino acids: CASSLSSGANVLTF. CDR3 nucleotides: TGTGCCAGCAGTTTGAGCTCTGGGGCCAACGTCCTGACTTTC.

CDR3 sequence reads: CASSIDRDGNYGYTF. Here the CDR3 DNA reads TGTGCCAGTAGTATAGATCGGGACGGGAACTATGGCTACACCTTC. The chain uses TRBV19 and TRBJ1-2, with D maybe TRBD1 (5 bases). The V and J ends lost 0 bases and 2 bases respectively, with 10 bases between them. CDR1 and CDR2 (germline): LNHDA, SQIVND (reference sequence). The CDR3 consists of 15 residues.

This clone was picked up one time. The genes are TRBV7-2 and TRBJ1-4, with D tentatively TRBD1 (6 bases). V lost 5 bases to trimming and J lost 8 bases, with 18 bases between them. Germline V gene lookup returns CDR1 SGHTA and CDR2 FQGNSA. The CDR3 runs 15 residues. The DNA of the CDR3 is TGTGCCAGCAGCCCAGCCCAGGGGCGTGGGGAAAAACTGTTTTTT. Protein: CASSPAQGRGEKLFF.

The CDR3 nucleotides read TGTGCCAGCAGCCGCCCTAACAGGGACCCTCAAGAGACCCAGTACTTC. It translates to CASSRPNRDPQETQYF. The chain joins TRBV11-3 to TRBJ2-5, with a tentative D call TRBD1 (6 bases). CDR1 is SGHNT, CDR2 YENEEA, per germline. V lost 5 bases and J 2 bases, leaving 18 bases between the germline ends. The CDR3 loop spans 16 amino acids.

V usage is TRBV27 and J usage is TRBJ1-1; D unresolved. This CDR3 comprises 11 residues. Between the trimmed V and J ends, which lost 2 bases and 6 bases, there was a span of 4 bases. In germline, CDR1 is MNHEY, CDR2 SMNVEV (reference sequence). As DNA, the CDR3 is TGTGCCAGCAGTTTAGGCGCTGAAGCTTTCTTT. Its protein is CASSLGAEAFF.

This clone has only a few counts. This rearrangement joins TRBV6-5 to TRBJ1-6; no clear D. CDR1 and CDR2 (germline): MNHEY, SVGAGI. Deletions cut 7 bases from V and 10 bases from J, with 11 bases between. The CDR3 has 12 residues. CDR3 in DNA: TGTGCCAGCACCGTGACGGGGTCACCCCTCCACTTT. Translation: CASTVTGSPLHF.

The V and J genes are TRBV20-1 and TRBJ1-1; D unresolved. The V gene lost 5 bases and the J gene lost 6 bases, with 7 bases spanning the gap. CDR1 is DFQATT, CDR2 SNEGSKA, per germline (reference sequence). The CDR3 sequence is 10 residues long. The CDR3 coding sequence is TGCAGTGCTGGCGGGGCTGAAGCTTTCTTT. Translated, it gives CSAGGAEAFF.

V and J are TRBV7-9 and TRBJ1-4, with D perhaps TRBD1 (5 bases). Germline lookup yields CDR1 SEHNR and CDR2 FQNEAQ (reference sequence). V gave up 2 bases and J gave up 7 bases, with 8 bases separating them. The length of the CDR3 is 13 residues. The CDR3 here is CASSLSGSEKLFF. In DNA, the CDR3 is TGTGCCAGCAGCTTATCAGGGAGTGAAAAACTGTTTTTT.

The CDR3 region is CASSSQETGRAEAFF. CDR3 in DNA: TGTGCCAGCAGTTCCCAAGAGACAGGGCGGGCTGAAGCTTTCTTT. J is TRBJ1-1 and V is TRBV6-5; 7 bases agree with TRBD1. Trimming cost V 4 bases and J 6 bases; bases outside gene matches: 11. Germline CDR1 reads MNHEY; CDR2 reads SVGAGI. The CDR3 is 15 amino acids.